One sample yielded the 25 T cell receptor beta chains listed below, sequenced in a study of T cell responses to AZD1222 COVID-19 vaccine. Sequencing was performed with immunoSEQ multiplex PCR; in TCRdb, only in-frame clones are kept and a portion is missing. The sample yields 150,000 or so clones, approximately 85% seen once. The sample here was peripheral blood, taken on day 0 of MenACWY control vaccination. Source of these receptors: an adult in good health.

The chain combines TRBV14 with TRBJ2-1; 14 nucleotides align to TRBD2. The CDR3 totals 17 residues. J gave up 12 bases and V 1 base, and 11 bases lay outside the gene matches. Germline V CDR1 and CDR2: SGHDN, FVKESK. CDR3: CASSQGRTSGGSDSQFF. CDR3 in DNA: TGTGCCAGCAGCCAAGGCAGGACTAGCGGGGGGTCCGACTCGCAGTTCTTC.

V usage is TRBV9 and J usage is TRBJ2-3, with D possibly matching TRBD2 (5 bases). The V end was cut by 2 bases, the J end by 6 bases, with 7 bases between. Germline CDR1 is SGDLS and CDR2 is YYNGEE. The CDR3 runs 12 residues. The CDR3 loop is CASSVRGDTQYF. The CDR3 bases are TGTGCCAGCAGCGTCCGAGGGGATACGCAGTATTTT.

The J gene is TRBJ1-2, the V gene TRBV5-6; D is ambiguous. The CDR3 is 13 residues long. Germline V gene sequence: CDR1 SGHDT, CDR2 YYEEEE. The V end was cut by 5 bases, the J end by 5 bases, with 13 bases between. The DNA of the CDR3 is TGTGCCAGCAGAGAGGGAAGTGGATATGGCTACACCTTC. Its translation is CASREGSGYGYTF.

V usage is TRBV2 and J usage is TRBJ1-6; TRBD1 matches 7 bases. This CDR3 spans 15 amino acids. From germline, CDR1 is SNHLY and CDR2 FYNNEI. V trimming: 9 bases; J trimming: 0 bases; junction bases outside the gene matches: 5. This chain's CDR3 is CASQTGSSYNSPLHF. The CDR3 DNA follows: TGTGCCAGTCAGACAGGGAGCTCCTATAATTCACCCCTCCACTTT.

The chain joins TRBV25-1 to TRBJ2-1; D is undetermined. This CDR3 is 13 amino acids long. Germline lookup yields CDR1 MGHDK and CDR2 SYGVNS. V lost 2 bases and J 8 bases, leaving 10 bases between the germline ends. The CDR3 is CASSEPGLYEQFF. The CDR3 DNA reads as TGTGCCAGCAGTGAACCCGGGCTCTATGAGCAGTTCTTC.

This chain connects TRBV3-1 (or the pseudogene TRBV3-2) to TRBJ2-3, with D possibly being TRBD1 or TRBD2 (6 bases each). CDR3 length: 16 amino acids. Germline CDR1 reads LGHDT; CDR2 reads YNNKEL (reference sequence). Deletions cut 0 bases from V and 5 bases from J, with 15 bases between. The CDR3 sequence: CASSQEQGLQIDTQYF. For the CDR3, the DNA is TGTGCCAGCAGCCAAGAACAGGGACTTCAGATAGATACGCAGTATTTT.

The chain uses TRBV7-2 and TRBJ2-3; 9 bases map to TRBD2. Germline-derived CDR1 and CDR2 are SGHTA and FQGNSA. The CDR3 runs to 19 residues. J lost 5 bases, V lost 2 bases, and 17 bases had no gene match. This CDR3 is CASSLRPSGRGGVGDTQYF. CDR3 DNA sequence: TGTGCCAGCAGCTTAAGGCCCAGCGGGCGGGGGGGTGTAGGAGATACGCAGTATTTT.

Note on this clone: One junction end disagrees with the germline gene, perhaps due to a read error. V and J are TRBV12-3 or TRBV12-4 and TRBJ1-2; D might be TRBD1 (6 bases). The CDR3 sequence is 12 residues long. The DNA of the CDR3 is TGTGCCAGCAGTTTAGTATTGGGGGCTGGGATCTTC. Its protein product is CASSLVLGAGIF.

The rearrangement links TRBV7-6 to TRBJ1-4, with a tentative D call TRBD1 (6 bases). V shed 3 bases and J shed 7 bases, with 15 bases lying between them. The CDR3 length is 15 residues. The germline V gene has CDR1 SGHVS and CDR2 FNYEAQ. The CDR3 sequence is CASSLAGTSGEKLFF. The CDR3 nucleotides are TGTGCCAGCAGCTTGGCCGGGACAAGCGGTGAAAAACTGTTTTTT.

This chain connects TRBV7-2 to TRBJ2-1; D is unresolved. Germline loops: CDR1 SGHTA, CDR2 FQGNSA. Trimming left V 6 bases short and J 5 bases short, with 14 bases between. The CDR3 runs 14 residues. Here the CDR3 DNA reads TGTGCCAGCAGAGGATTAGGGCAGAACAATGAGCAGTTCTTC. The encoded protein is CASRGLGQNNEQFF.

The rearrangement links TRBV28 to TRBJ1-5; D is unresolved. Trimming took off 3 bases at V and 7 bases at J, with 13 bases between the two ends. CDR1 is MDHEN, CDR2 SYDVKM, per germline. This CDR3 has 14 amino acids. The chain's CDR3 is CASSFLSVGQPQHF. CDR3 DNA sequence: TGTGCCAGCAGTTTCCTCTCCGTCGGGCAGCCCCAGCATTTT. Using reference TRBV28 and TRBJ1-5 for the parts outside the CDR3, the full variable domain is DVKVTQSSRYLVKRTGEKVFLECVQDMDHENMFWYRQDPGLGLRLIYFSYDVKMKEKGDIPEGYSVSREKKERFSLILESASTNQTSMYLCASSFLSVGQPQHFGDGTRLSIL.

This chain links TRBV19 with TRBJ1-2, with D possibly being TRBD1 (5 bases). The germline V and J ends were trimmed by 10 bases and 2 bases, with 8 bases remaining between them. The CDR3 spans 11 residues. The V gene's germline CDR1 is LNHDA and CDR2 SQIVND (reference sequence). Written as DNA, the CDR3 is TGTGCCACCGACAGCAACTATGGCTACACCTTC. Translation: CATDSNYGYTF. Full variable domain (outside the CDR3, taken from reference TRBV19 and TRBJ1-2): DGGITQSPKYLFRKEGQNVTLSCEQNLNHDAMYWYRQDPGQGLRLIYYSQIVNDFQKGDIAEGYSVSREKKESFPLTVTSAQKNPTAFYLCATDSNYGYTFGSGTRLTVV.

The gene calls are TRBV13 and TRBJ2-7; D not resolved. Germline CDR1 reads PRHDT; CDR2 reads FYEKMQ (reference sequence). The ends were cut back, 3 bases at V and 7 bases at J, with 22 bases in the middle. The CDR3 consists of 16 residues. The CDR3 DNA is TGTGCCAGCAGCTTTTATGCGCTCTCCTTCCCCCTAGAGCAGTACTTC. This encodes CASSFYALSFPLEQYF.

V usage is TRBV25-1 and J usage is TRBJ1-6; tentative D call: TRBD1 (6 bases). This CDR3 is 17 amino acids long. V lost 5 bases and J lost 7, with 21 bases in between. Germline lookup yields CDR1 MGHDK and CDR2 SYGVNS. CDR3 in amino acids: CASSHGGGRSSNSPLHF. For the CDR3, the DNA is TGTGCCAGCAGTCATGGCGGGGGGCGTTCTTCAAATTCACCCCTCCACTTT.

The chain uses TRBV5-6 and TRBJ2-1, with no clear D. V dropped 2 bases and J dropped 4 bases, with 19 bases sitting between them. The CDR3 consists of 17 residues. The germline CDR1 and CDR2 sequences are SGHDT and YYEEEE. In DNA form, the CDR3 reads TGTGCCAGCAGCTTTGGGGTGTCGGCAGCTTCATACAATGAGCAGTTCTTC. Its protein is CASSFGVSAASYNEQFF.

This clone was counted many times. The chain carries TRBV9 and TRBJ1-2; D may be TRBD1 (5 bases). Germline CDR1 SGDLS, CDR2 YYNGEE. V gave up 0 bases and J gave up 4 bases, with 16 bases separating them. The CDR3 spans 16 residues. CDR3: CASSVDGTAGSYGYTF. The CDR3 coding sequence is TGTGCCAGCAGCGTAGACGGGACGGCGGGGAGCTATGGCTACACCTTC.

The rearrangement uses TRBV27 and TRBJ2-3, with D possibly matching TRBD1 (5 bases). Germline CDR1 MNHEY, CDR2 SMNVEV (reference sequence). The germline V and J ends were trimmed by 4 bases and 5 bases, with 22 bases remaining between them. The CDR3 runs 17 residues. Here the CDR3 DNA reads TGTGCCAGCAGTTCATCGATCCGGGTGCAGGGTGAAGATACGCAGTATTTT. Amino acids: CASSSSIRVQGEDTQYF.

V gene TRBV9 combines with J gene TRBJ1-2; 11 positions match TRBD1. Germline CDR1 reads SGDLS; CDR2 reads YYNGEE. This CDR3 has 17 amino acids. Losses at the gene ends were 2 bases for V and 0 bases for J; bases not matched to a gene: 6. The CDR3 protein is CASSVGDRGKANYGYTF. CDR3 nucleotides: TGTGCCAGCAGCGTCGGGGACAGGGGGAAAGCTAACTATGGCTACACCTTC.

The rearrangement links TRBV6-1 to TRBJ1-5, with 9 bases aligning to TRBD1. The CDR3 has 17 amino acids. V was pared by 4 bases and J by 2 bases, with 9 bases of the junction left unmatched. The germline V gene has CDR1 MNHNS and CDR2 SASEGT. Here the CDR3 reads CASSAGTGLIRNQPQHF. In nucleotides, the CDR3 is TGTGCCAGCAGTGCCGGGACAGGGTTAATACGCAATCAGCCCCAGCATTTT.

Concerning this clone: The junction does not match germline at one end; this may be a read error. The CDR3 DNA reads TGCGCCAGCAGCCAAACCTCCCAACTTCTAACTGGAGGCTCTCAAGCTCTCTTC. It specifies CASSQTSQLLTGGSQALF. The chain couples TRBV4-1 to TRBJ1-2, with unresolved D. Germline loops: CDR1 MGHRA, CDR2 YSYEKL. CDR3 length: 18 residues.

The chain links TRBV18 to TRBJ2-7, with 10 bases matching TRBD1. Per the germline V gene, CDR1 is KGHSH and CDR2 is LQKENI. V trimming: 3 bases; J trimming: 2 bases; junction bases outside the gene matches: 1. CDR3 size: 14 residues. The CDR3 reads CASSPGTGAYEQYV. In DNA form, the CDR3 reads TGTGCCAGCTCACCCGGGACAGGGGCCTACGAGCAGTACGTC.

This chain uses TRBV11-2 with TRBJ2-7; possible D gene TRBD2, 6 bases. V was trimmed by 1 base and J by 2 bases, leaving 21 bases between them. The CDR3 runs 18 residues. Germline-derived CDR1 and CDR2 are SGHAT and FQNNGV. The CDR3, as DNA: TGTGCCAGCAGCTTAGGGGAGGTTTATGGGGTGGGAGCCTACGAGCAGTACTTC. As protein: CASSLGEVYGVGAYEQYF.

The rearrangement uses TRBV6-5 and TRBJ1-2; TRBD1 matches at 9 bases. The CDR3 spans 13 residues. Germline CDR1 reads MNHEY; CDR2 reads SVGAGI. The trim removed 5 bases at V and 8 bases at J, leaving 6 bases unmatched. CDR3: CASSTQGAWGYTF. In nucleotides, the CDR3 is TGTGCCAGCAGTACACAGGGGGCTTGGGGCTACACCTTC.

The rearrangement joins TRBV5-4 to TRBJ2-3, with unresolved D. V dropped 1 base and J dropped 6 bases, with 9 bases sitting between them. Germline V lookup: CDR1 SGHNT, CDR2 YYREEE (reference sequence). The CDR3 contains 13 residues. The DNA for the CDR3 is TGTGCCAGCAGCTTGAAATCCGGCGATACGCAGTATTTT. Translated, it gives CASSLKSGDTQYF.

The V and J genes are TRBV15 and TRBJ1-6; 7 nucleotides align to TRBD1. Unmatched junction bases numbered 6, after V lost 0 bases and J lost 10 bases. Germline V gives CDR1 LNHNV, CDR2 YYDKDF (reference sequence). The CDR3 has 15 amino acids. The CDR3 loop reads CATSREVTGLSPLHF. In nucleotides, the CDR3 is TGTGCCACCAGCAGAGAAGTGACAGGGTTGTCACCCCTCCACTTT.